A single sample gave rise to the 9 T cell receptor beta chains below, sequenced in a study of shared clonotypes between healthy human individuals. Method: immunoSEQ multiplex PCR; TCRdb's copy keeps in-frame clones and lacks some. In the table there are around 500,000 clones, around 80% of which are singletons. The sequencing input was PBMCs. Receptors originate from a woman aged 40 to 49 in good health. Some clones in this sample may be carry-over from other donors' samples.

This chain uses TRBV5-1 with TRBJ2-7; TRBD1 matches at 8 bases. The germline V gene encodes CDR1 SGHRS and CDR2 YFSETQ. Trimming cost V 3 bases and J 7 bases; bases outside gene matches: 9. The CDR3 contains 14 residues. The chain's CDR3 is CASSSSQGAGEQYF. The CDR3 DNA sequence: TGCGCCAGCAGCTCCAGTCAGGGGGCGGGGGAGCAGTACTTC.

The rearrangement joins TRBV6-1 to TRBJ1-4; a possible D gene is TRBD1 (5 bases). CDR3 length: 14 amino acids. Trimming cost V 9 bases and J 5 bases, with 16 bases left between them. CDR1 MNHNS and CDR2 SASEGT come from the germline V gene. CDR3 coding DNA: TGTGCCAGAAACCAAAGGGGCCCCAATGAAAAACTGTTTTTT. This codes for CARNQRGPNEKLFF.

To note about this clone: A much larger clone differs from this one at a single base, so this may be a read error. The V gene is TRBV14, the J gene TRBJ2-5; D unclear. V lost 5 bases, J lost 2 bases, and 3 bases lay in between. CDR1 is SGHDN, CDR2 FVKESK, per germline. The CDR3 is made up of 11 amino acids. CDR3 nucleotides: TGTGCCAGCAGCGAACAAGAGACCCAGTACTTC. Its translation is CASSEQETQYF. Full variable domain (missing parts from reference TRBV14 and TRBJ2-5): EAGVTQFPSHSVIEKGQTVTLRCDPISGHDNLYWYRRVMGKEIKFLLHFVKESKQDESGMPNNRFLAERTGGTYSTLKVQPAELEDSGVYFCASSEQETQYFGPGTRLLVL.

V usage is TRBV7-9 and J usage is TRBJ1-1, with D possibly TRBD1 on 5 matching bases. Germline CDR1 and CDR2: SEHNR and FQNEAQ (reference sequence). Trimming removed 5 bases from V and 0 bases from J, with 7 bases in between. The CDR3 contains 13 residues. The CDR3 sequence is CASSKGMNTEAFF. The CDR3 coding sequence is TGTGCCAGCAGCAAGGGGATGAACACTGAAGCTTTCTTT.

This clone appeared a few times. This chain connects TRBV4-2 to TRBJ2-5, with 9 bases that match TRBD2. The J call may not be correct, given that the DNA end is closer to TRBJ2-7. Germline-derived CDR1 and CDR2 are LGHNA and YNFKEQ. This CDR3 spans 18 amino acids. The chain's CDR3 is CASSQEWAGGPFVHEQYF. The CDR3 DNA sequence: TGTGCCAGCAGCCAAGAGTGGGCGGGAGGGCCTTTCGTACACGAGCAGTACTTC.

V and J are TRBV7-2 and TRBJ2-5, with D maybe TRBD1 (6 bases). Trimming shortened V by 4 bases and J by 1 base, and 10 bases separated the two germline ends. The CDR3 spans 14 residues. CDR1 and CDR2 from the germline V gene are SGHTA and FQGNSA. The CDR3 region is CASSSNRVQETQYF. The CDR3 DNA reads TGTGCCAGCAGCTCCAACAGGGTCCAAGAGACCCAGTACTTC.

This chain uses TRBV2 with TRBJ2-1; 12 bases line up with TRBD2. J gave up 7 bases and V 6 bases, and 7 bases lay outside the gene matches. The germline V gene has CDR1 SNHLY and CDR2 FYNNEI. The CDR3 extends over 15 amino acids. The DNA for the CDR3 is TGTGCCAGCAGCGCGGCTAGCGGGAGGGCGAATGAGCAGTTCTTC. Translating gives CASSAASGRANEQFF.

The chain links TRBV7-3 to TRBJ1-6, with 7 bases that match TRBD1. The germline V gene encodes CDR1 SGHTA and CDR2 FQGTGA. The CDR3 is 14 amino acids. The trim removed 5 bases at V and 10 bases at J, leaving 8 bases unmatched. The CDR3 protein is CASSPDRVRSPLHF. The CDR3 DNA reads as TGTGCCAGCAGCCCTGACAGGGTAAGGTCACCCCTCCACTTT.

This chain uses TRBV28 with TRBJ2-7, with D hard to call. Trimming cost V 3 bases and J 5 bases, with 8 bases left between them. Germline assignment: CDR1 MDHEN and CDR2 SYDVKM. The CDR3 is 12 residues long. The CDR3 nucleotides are TGTGCCAGCAGTTTCGGACCCCACGAGCAGTACTTC. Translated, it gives CASSFGPHEQYF. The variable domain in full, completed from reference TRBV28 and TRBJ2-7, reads DVKVTQSSRYLVKRTGEKVFLECVQDMDHENMFWYRQDPGLGLRLIYFSYDVKMKEKGDIPEGYSVSREKKERFSLILESASTNQTSMYLCASSFGPHEQYFGPGTRLTVT.